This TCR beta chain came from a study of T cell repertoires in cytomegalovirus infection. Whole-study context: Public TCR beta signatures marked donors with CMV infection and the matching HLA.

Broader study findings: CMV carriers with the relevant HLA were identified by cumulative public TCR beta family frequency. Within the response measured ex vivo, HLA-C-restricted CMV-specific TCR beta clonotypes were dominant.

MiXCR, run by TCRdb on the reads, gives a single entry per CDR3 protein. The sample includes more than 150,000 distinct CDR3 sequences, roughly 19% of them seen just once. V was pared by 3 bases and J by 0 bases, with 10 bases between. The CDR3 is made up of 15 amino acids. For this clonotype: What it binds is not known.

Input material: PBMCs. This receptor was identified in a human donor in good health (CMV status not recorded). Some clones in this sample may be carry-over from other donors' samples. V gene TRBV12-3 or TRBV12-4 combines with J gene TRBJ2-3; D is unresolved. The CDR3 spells CASSFDGASTDTQYF. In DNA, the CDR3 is TGTGCCAGCAGTTTTGACGGAGCTAGCACAGATACGCAGTATTTT.